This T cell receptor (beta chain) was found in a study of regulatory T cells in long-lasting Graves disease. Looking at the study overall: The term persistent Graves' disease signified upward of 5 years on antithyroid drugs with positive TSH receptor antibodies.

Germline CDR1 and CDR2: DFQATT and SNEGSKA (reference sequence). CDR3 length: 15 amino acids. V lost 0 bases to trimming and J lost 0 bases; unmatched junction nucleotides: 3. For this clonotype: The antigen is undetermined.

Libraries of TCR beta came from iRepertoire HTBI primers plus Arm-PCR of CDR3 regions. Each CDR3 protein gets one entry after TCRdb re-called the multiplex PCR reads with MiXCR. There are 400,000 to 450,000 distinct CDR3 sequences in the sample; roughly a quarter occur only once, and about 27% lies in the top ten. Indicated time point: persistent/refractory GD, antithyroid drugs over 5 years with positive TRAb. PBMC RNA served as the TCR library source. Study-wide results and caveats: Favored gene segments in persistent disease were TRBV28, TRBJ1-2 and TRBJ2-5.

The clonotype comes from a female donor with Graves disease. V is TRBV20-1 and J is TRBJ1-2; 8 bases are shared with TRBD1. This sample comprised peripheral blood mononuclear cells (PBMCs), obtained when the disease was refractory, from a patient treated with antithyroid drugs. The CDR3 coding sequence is TGCAGTGCTAGAGAGGCAGGGGGCACTAACTATGGCTACACCTTC. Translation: CSAREAGGTNYGYTF.